The 17 T cell receptor beta chains below were found in one sample sequenced in a study of blood T cells in healthy people across ages (dated by TCRdb to about 2015). The library was produced with 5' RACE. Sequencing was performed on an Illumina HiSeq 2500. The second PCR ran for roughly 6 to 11 cycles and used a J-beta primer mix along with a sample-barcoded 5' primer. Through fastp at Q25 and MiXCR, TCRdb rebuilt clones from the public reads, retaining in-frame beta chains. Each CDR3 protein gets just one entry, which takes the most common genes and DNA from the rows behind it. Counted in this sample were about 940,000 distinct CDR3 sequences; roughly 43% of them appeared once. 13% of the sample lies in the top ten. Sequenced sample: blood. Receptors were obtained from a man aged 25-45 years in good health.

This clonotype was recorded a few times. A much larger clone is a single base away; this may be a read error. The chain is built from TRBV20-1 and TRBJ2-6; D perhaps matches TRBD1 (5 bases). In germline, CDR1 is DFQATT, CDR2 SNEGSKA (reference sequence). The CDR3 totals 12 residues. The DNA of the CDR3 is TGCAGTGCTACCCCTGGGGCCGACGTCCTGACTTTC. It translates to CSATPGADVLTF.

The chain carries TRBV12-3 or TRBV12-4 and TRBJ2-7, with D perhaps assigned TRBD1 or TRBD2 (5 bases each). This CDR3 has 15 residues. Trimming cost V 6 bases and J 4 bases, with 19 bases left between them. Here the CDR3 reads CASRRGESAFYEQYF. CDR3 bases: TGTGCCAGCAGGAGAGGGGAGTCCGCATTTTACGAGCAGTACTTC.

This clonotype has more than one count but fewer than ten. The chain joins TRBV7-2 to TRBJ2-5, with D maybe TRBD2 (6 bases). Trimming removed 5 bases from V and 4 bases from J, with 14 bases in between. This CDR3 contains 14 residues. Germline CDR1 reads SGHTA; CDR2 reads FQGNSA. The CDR3 region has the DNA TGTGCCAGCAGCGTAAGTAATAGCGGAGAGACCCAGTACTTC. Translated, it gives CASSVSNSGETQYF.

CDR3 amino acids: CASSQLVPGTGINTIYF. CDR3 bases: TGCGCCAGCAGCCAATTAGTCCCCGGGACAGGTATCAACACCATATATTTT. This chain joins TRBV4-1 and TRBJ1-3; 8 bases agree with TRBD1. Germline-derived CDR1 and CDR2 are MGHRA and YSYEKL. The V and J ends lost 2 bases and 7 bases, in that order; junction bases with no gene match: 13. CDR3 size: 17 residues.

The genes are TRBV27 and TRBJ2-5; the D gene is possibly TRBD2 (5 bases). V gave up 4 bases and J gave up 7 bases, with 13 bases separating them. Germline loops: CDR1 MNHEY, CDR2 SMNVEV (reference sequence). The CDR3 spans 13 residues. CDR3 sequence: CASSSGIGGTQYF. The CDR3, as DNA: TGTGCCAGCAGTTCTGGGATCGGAGGGACCCAGTACTTC.

V and J are TRBV11-3 and TRBJ2-3; 8 nucleotides line up with TRBD2. V shed 2 bases, J shed 7 bases, and the junction held 5 bases outside the gene matches. Germline CDR1 and CDR2: SGHNT and YENEEA. This CDR3 has 14 amino acids. This CDR3 is CASSLNGGENTQYF. CDR3 nucleotide sequence: TGTGCCAGCAGCTTAAACGGGGGGGAAAATACGCAGTATTTT.

A single count supports this clonotype. This rearrangement joins TRBV12-3 or TRBV12-4 to TRBJ2-4, with TRBD2 identical over 9 bases. The better agreement between TRBJ2-7 and the DNA end casts doubt on the J call. CDR3 size: 15 residues. The CDR3 is CASSLRGRGGYEQYF. CDR3 DNA: TGTGCCAGCAGCCTCCGGGGGCGGGGGGGCTACGAGCAGTACTTC.

The V gene is TRBV6-1, the J gene TRBJ1-5, with D hard to call. The CDR3 spans 17 residues. The V end lost 1 base, the J end lost 0 bases, and 13 bases lay between the germline ends. Germline V gene lookup returns CDR1 MNHNS and CDR2 SASEGT. The chain's CDR3 is CASSEVHRGYSNQPQHF. CDR3 bases: TGTGCCAGCAGTGAAGTTCATCGTGGTTATAGCAATCAGCCCCAGCATTTT.

Many counts were recorded for this clonotype. CDR3 amino acids: CSAQAESYTF. The CDR3, as DNA: TGCAGTGCTCAGGCGGAGAGCTACACCTTC. The chain recombines TRBV20-1 with TRBJ1-2; D uncertain. This CDR3 comprises 10 residues. In germline, CDR1 is DFQATT, CDR2 SNEGSKA (reference sequence). V lost 5 bases to trimming and J lost 9 bases, with 10 bases between them.

The chain links TRBV20-1 to TRBJ2-7; 8 nucleotides line up with TRBD2. The germline gives CDR1 DFQATT, CDR2 SNEGSKA (reference sequence). The trim removed 6 bases at V and 2 bases at J, leaving 15 bases unmatched. The CDR3 spans 16 residues. CDR3 sequence (DNA): TGCAGTGCCCCAGACCCAACCTCCGGGGGGGCCTACGAGCAGTACTTC. The encoded protein is CSAPDPTSGGAYEQYF.

The chain combines TRBV7-8 with TRBJ2-1; D is perhaps TRBD1 (6 bases). The J call could be wrong; TRBJ2-7 is a better fit for the DNA end. In germline, CDR1 is SGHVS, CDR2 FQNEAQ. This CDR3 region has 15 residues. The CDR3 DNA follows: TGTGCCAGCAGCTTAATTGGACAGCCCTACAATGAGCAGTACTTC. This codes for CASSLIGQPYNEQYF.

The chain combines TRBV5-1 with TRBJ2-1; no clear D gene. Trimming took 4 bases from V and 6 from J, leaving 14 bases between them. CDR3 length: 14 residues. Per the germline V gene, CDR1 is SGHRS and CDR2 is YFSETQ. The CDR3: CASSAATTPNEQFF. Written as DNA, the CDR3 is TGCGCCAGCAGCGCGGCGACGACCCCCAATGAGCAGTTCTTC.

The CDR3 protein is CASSQDGSPTQYF. Written as DNA, the CDR3 is TGTGCCAGCAGCCAAGATGGCAGTCCTACCCAGTACTTC. The genes are TRBV4-2 and TRBJ2-7; D ambiguous. Trimming cost V 0 bases and J 10 bases, with 13 bases left between them. Germline CDR1 is LGHNA and CDR2 is YNFKEQ. The CDR3 extends over 13 amino acids.

The CDR3 nucleotides read TGTGCCAGCAGTGTGGCAGGGGGCGAGATTTATAGTGACGAGCAGTACTTC. This encodes CASSVAGGEIYSDEQYF. The rearrangement uses TRBV2 and TRBJ2-5, with 8 bases that match TRBD1. TRBJ2-7 matches the DNA end more closely, so the J call is doubtful. This CDR3 has 17 amino acids. The germline gives CDR1 SNHLY, CDR2 FYNNEI.

The V and J genes are TRBV29-1 and TRBJ2-7; D is unresolved. CDR1 and CDR2 (germline): SQVTM, ANQGSEA. The germline V and J ends were trimmed by 4 bases and 1 base, with 5 bases remaining between them. The CDR3 extends over 11 amino acids. The CDR3 nucleotides are TGCAGCGTTGGAGTTTCCTACGAGCAGTACTTC. Translation: CSVGVSYEQYF.

In this sample, this clonotype turned up a few times. Written as DNA, the CDR3 is TGTGCCAGCAGCACGACAGGCGGCAAAAACATTCAGTACTTC. Its translation is CASSTTGGKNIQYF. The chain carries TRBV6-2 or TRBV6-3 and TRBJ2-4; D perhaps matches TRBD1 (6 bases). The CDR3 is 14 residues long. In germline, CDR1 is MNHEY, CDR2 SVGEGT. Trimming cost V 6 bases and J 3 bases, with 12 bases left between them.

J is TRBJ2-5 and V is TRBV6-1, with D unclear. The CDR3 has 14 amino acids. The ends were cut back, 10 bases at V and 1 base at J, with 16 bases in the middle. Germline CDR1 reads MNHNS; CDR2 reads SASEGT. CDR3 coding DNA: TGTGCCACAGACCCAGTTTTCGGCCAAGAGACCCAGTACTTC. This codes for CATDPVFGQETQYF.